The present T cell receptor beta chain was sequenced within a study of T cells of healthy individuals. There are 16 residues in the CDR3. V dropped 5 bases and J dropped 1; count of bases not matched to a gene: 9. Per germline, CDR1 DFQATT and CDR2 SNEGSKA (reference sequence). TCRdb re-called the 5' RACE reads through MiXCR, storing one row per CDR3 protein. This table has 60,000 to 75,000 distinct CDR3 sequences, around 16% appearing once. The V call is TRBV20-1, the J call TRBJ2-3; 10 bases are shared with TRBD2. This receptor was obtained from a human donor in good health. The CDR3 coding sequence is TGCAGTGCTTCTTCGGGACTAGCGATGGGCACAGATACGCAGTATTTT. It codes for CSASSGLAMGTDTQYF.